This TCR beta chain was recorded in a study of T cells in Graves' hyperthyroidism and ophthalmopathy. Ten or more counts support this clonotype. Its target is unknown. RNA transcripts yielded amplified TCR beta CDR3 regions. A set of HTBI primers served as the primers for a first-round RT-PCR of the TCR CDR3. TCRdb recomputed calls from the multiplex PCR reads with MiXCR, one row per CDR3 protein. The sample contains 500,000 to 800,000 distinct CDR3 sequences, roughly 15% of which appear only once. The germline gives CDR1 MDHEN, CDR2 SYDVKM. Trimming cost V 10 bases and J 5 bases; bases outside gene matches: 8. The CDR3 loop spans 13 amino acids. The study, taken as a whole, reports: By a 13 V-J model, ophthalmopathy was set apart from stable hyperthyroidism. In the blood, most expanded thyroid clonotypes above 0.001 appeared as well.

The study left out patients who had uncontrolled infection, other autoimmune disease, pregnancy or lactation. Fresh peripheral blood, approximately 9.6 ml, yielded the PBMCs. The rearrangement joins TRBV28 to TRBJ2-5; 9 nucleotides line up with TRBD2. The sample taken for sequencing was blood. The sequence derives from a woman between 45 and 60 years old with Graves' ophthalmopathy. The CDR3 nucleotides are TGTGCCACGAGCGGGAGGCCGGCGGAGACCCAGTACTTC. Its translation: CATSGRPAETQYF. The variable domain in full, completed from reference TRBV28 and TRBJ2-5, reads DVKVTQSSRYLVKRTGEKVFLECVQDMDHENMFWYRQDPGLGLRLIYFSYDVKMKEKGDIPEGYSVSREKKERFSLILESASTNQTSMYLCATSGRPAETQYFGPGTRLLVL.